This entry concerns a single TCR beta chain. Its antigen remains unidentified. The assay was immunoSEQ multiplex PCR, and TCRdb's table has in-frame clones only and misses some. The sample has approximately 190,000 clones; around 75% are singletons. These data originate in a study of cytotoxic CD8 clonotypes in ibrutinib-treated CLL. Study-wide background: Sequenced samples delivered averages of roughly 250,000 productive templates and tens of thousands of productive rearrangements.

This CDR3 comprises 15 residues. The V gene end was trimmed by 3 bases and the J gene end by 2 bases; junction bases not matched to a gene: 3. Germline values: CDR1 GTSNPN, CDR2 SVGIG (reference sequence). Study observations and caveats: Once treatment began, public clonotypes, which were uncommon, contracted or stayed stable.

V gene TRBV30 combines with J gene TRBJ1-3; TRBD1 aligns across 11 bases. The material was PBMCs, obtained after 12 months of ibrutinib treatment. This sequence originates from a human donor with chronic lymphocytic leukemia. DNA for the CDR3: TGTGCCTGGAGCCGGGACAGGGGGGCTGGAAACACCATATATTTT. It yields the protein CAWSRDRGAGNTIYF.